The clone carrying this TCR beta chain has a count of ten or more. It was with unique molecular identifiers that the TCRbeta library was prepared. TCRdb reanalysed the PCR reads using MiXCR and keeps one entry per CDR3 protein. Of 200,000 to 250,000 distinct CDR3 sequences in the sample, 9.7% were seen once. These data come from a study of T-cell reconstitution after alpha-beta-depleted transplantation in children. Germline CDR1 is DFQATT and CDR2 is SNEGSKA (reference sequence). CDR3 length: 14 amino acids. Trimming pared 6 bases from V and 5 bases from J, leaving 18 bases between. V and J are TRBV20-1 and TRBJ2-3; D perhaps matches TRBD2 (6 bases). This material consisted of PBMCs from the stem cell graft donor, taken from the stem cell graft. The TCR comes from a human donor who donated a stem cell graft to a child with SCID. The CDR3 DNA sequence: TGCAGTGCCCCCGAAATGTCAGCGGGAGATACGCAGTATTTT. Translated, it gives CSAPEMSAGDTQYF.